A single sample is the source of the 24 T cell receptor beta chains below, sequenced in a study of cytomegalovirus exposure and HLA in healthy donors. This PCR relied on a set of 60 Vbeta primers and 13 Jbeta primers. Only in-frame clones appear in the TCRdb table, and some are missing; sequencing was by immunoSEQ multiplex PCR. The sample has about 170,000 clones, around 84% seen once. Sequenced input: PBMCs. The receptors come from a man aged 30 to 39 in good health and CMV-seropositive.

This clone appeared a single time. V is TRBV18 and J is TRBJ2-2; unclear D gene. The CDR3 is 17 amino acids. Per the germline V gene, CDR1 is KGHSH and CDR2 is LQKENI. Trimming stripped 3 bases from V and 6 bases from J, with 20 bases between. The CDR3 DNA reads TGTGCCAGCTCACCCCTGACTCAAACCCAAACACCCGGGGAGCTGTTTTTT. Amino acid sequence: CASSPLTQTQTPGELFF.

The CDR3 DNA sequence: TGTGCCAGCAGCTTAGATCCTTCAGGGTTGCAAGCTTTCTTT. Translating gives CASSLDPSGLQAFF. V is TRBV11-3 and J is TRBJ1-1; D may be TRBD1 (5 bases). The germline gives CDR1 SGHNT, CDR2 YENEEA. Trimming left V 0 bases short and J 9 bases short, with 14 bases between. The CDR3 length is 14 residues.

V gene TRBV4-3 combines with J gene TRBJ1-1; weak D call: TRBD1 (5 bases). V was shortened by 3 bases and J by 4 bases, with 15 bases between the two germline ends. Germline lookup yields CDR1 LGHNA and CDR2 YSLEER. The CDR3 sequence is 15 residues long. The CDR3, as DNA: TGCGCCAGCAGCCAGTTTCTGACAGCTTCCACTGAAGCTTTCTTT. Its translation: CASSQFLTASTEAFF.

This clone was counted a few times. This chain connects TRBV5-1 to TRBJ2-5, with a possible D match to TRBD2 (6 bases). Deletions cut 4 bases from V and 7 bases from J, with 17 bases between. The CDR3 is 14 amino acids. In germline, CDR1 is SGHRS, CDR2 YFSETQ. The CDR3: CASSPGQAGGTQYF. The DNA of the CDR3 is TGCGCCAGCAGCCCAGGACAAGCGGGCGGGACCCAGTACTTC.

In this sample, this clone turned up once. The CDR3 spells CASSFKGAEKLFF. DNA for the CDR3: TGTGCCAGCAGCTTTAAGGGGGCTGAAAAACTGTTTTTT. The gene calls are TRBV7-2 and TRBJ1-4; TRBD1 aligns across 7 bases. Germline V gene sequence: CDR1 SGHTA, CDR2 FQGNSA. V trimming: 3 bases; J trimming: 7 bases; junction bases outside the gene matches: 2. The CDR3 totals 13 residues.

This sequence joins TRBV5-1 and TRBJ2-1; D is perhaps TRBD1 (5 bases). Germline assignment: CDR1 SGHRS and CDR2 YFSETQ. The V gene lost 2 bases and the J gene lost 5 bases, with 14 bases spanning the gap. This CDR3 spans 15 amino acids. As DNA, the CDR3 is TGCGCCAGCAGCTTCGACAGTCCCCGTGACAATGAGCAGTTCTTC. It specifies CASSFDSPRDNEQFF.

In nucleotides, the CDR3 is TGCGCCAGCAGCTTGGTCAGGACAGGGGCAACTAATGAAAAACTGTTTTTT. Protein sequence: CASSLVRTGATNEKLFF. The J gene is TRBJ1-4, the V gene TRBV5-1, with 9 positions matching TRBD1. Germline CDR1 SGHRS, CDR2 YFSETQ. Germline trimming cut 0 bases from V and 0 bases from J; bases unmatched to any gene: 3. The CDR3 has 17 residues. The full variable domain, with the rest looked up from reference TRBV5-1 and TRBJ1-4, is KAGVTQTPRYLIKTRGQQVTLSCSPISGHRSVSWYQQTPGQGLQFLFEYFSETQRNKGNFPGRFSGRQFSNSRSEMNVSTLELGDSALYLCASSLVRTGATNEKLFFGSGTQLSVL.

The chain couples TRBV7-2 to TRBJ1-4; TRBD1 is a possible D gene (5 bases). The germline V gene has CDR1 SGHTA and CDR2 FQGNSA. The CDR3 consists of 13 residues. Trimming left V 5 bases short and J 5 bases short, with 9 bases between. DNA for the CDR3: TGTGCCAGCAGCCTTAGACAGAATGAAAAACTGTTTTTT. Encoded protein: CASSLRQNEKLFF.

The V and J genes are TRBV7-9 and TRBJ1-5; D not certain. This CDR3 has 15 residues. V lost 1 base, J lost 4 bases, and 11 bases lay in between. Germline CDR1 and CDR2: SEHNR and FQNEAQ (reference sequence). CDR3 protein: CASSLETVTNQPQHF. The CDR3 region has the DNA TGTGCCAGCAGCTTAGAAACAGTCACTAATCAGCCCCAGCATTTT.

The sample holds one count of this clone. This chain joins TRBV7-6 and TRBJ2-5; the match to TRBD2 covers 11 bases. The trim removed 1 base at V and 4 bases at J, leaving 5 bases unmatched. The CDR3 covers 16 residues. CDR1 is SGHVS and CDR2 is FNYEAQ in the germline V gene. The CDR3 coding sequence is TGTGCCAGCAGCTTAGGTGTAGCGGGAGGGGCAGAGACCCAGTACTTC. It codes for CASSLGVAGGAETQYF.

This clone came up a few times. The genes are TRBV4-1 and TRBJ2-2, with D tentatively TRBD2 (5 bases). CDR3 length: 15 amino acids. Per germline, CDR1 MGHRA and CDR2 YSYEKL. V was pared by 0 bases and J by 4 bases, with 9 bases between. DNA of the CDR3: TGCGCCAGCAGCCAAGAAGGAGGTAGCACCGGGGAGCTGTTTTTT. As protein: CASSQEGGSTGELFF.

The rearrangement uses TRBV7-9 and TRBJ2-5, with D possibly TRBD2 on 5 matching bases. V was clipped by 5 bases and J by 2 bases, with 18 bases between them. This CDR3 is built from 16 residues. Germline V gives CDR1 SEHNR, CDR2 FQNEAQ (reference sequence). The CDR3 DNA follows: TGTGCCAGCAGCCCTGTAGGTAGCGCCACTCAAGAGACCCAGTACTTC. Translating gives CASSPVGSATQETQYF.

The chain employs TRBV2 and TRBJ2-7; D possibly corresponds to TRBD2 (6 bases). The V and J ends lost 7 bases and 5 bases respectively, with 24 bases between them. Germline CDR1 is SNHLY and CDR2 is FYNNEI. The CDR3 covers 16 residues. CDR3 nucleotide sequence: TGTGCCAGCAATCGTTTGACTAGAACAAGGACCCACGAGCAGTACTTC. This codes for CASNRLTRTRTHEQYF.

This chain connects TRBV19 to TRBJ1-2; D ambiguous. The V and J ends lost 3 bases and 4 bases respectively, with 9 bases between them. The CDR3 sequence is 13 residues long. Germline V lookup: CDR1 LNHDA, CDR2 SQIVND (reference sequence). CDR3 protein: CASSMVGSYGYTF. The CDR3 nucleotides read TGTGCCAGTAGTATGGTTGGCAGCTATGGCTACACCTTC.

V usage is TRBV21-1 and J usage is TRBJ1-1; TRBD1 was called by the table and not checked on the DNA. TRBV21-1 is recorded as a pseudogene. The CDR3 is 16 amino acids. CDR3 bases: TGTGCCAGCAGCAAAGCGCGAGACAGTTTGAACACTGAAGCTTTCTTT. Translated, it gives CASSKARDSLNTEAFF.

The CDR3: CASSLATGQPQHF. In DNA form, the CDR3 reads TGTGCCAGCAGCTTGGCCACGGGGCAGCCCCAGCATTTT. This chain connects TRBV5-5 to TRBJ1-5, with D hard to call. V lost 0 bases, J lost 7 bases, and 8 bases lay in between. Germline CDR1 is SGHKS and CDR2 is YYEKEE (reference sequence). The CDR3 length is 13 residues. Supplemented by reference TRBV5-5 and TRBJ1-5, the full variable domain reads DAGVTQSPTHLIKTRGQQVTLRCSPISGHKSVSWYQQVLGQGPQFIFQYYEKEERGRGNFPDRFSARQFPNYSSELNVNALLLGDSALYLCASSLATGQPQHFGDGTRLSIL.

The J gene is TRBJ1-5, the V gene TRBV28; D is possibly TRBD1 (6 bases). V lost 3 bases, J lost 4 bases, and 13 bases lay in between. The germline gives CDR1 MDHEN, CDR2 SYDVKM. This CDR3 has 15 residues. The CDR3 bases are TGTGCCAGCAGTTTGGGGGGGCAGGGTAATCAGCCCCAGCATTTT. This gives the protein CASSLGGQGNQPQHF. Complete variable domain (other parts from reference TRBV28 and TRBJ1-5): DVKVTQSSRYLVKRTGEKVFLECVQDMDHENMFWYRQDPGLGLRLIYFSYDVKMKEKGDIPEGYSVSREKKERFSLILESASTNQTSMYLCASSLGGQGNQPQHFGDGTRLSIL.

The CDR3 DNA reads TGTGCCAGCAGCCTAGGGTTTGGTAGCTCGGATACGCAGTATTTT. This encodes CASSLGFGSSDTQYF. The V call is TRBV11-2, the J call TRBJ2-3; no definite D call. The length of the CDR3 is 15 residues. Trimming left V 5 bases short and J 6 bases short, with 18 bases between. Germline V gene data show CDR1 as SGHAT and CDR2 as FQNNGV.

This clone was observed once. The CDR3 protein is CASSRQGLGTGELFF. The DNA for the CDR3 is TGTGCCAGCAGCCGACAGGGATTGGGGACCGGGGAGCTGTTTTTT. The chain has TRBV6-1 and TRBJ2-2; TRBD1 matches 7 bases. There are 15 residues in the CDR3. The germline V gene encodes CDR1 MNHNS and CDR2 SASEGT. V gave up 6 bases and J gave up 5 bases; unmatched junction bases: 9.

V gene TRBV7-9 combines with J gene TRBJ2-3, with D tentatively TRBD1 (6 bases). Trimming left V 1 base short and J 0 bases short, with 8 bases between. The CDR3 has 15 residues. The germline CDR1 and CDR2 sequences are SEHNR and FQNEAQ (reference sequence). The CDR3 sequence is CASSLVTGSTDTQYF. CDR3 sequence (DNA): TGTGCCAGCAGCTTAGTGACAGGAAGCACAGATACGCAGTATTTT.

This chain connects TRBV19 to TRBJ2-7; the D gene is possibly TRBD2 (6 bases). CDR1 LNHDA and CDR2 SQIVND come from the germline V gene (reference sequence). V lost 9 bases to trimming and J lost 2 bases, with 14 bases between them. The length of the CDR3 is 13 residues. CDR3 loop: CASGGRRAYEQYF. The CDR3 bases are TGTGCCAGCGGTGGGAGGAGAGCCTACGAGCAGTACTTC. Combining the CDR3 with reference TRBV19 and TRBJ2-7 gives the whole variable domain DGGITQSPKYLFRKEGQNVTLSCEQNLNHDAMYWYRQDPGQGLRLIYYSQIVNDFQKGDIAEGYSVSREKKESFPLTVTSAQKNPTAFYLCASGGRRAYEQYFGPGTRLTVT.

V usage is TRBV27 and J usage is TRBJ2-1; 9 positions agree with TRBD2. The CDR3 has 15 amino acids. Germline V gene lookup returns CDR1 MNHEY and CDR2 SMNVEV (reference sequence). V lost 2 bases and J lost 5; bases outside the gene matches: 4. This chain's CDR3 is CASSLRASGNNEQFF. CDR3 bases: TGTGCCAGCAGTTTAAGGGCTAGCGGGAACAATGAGCAGTTCTTC.

The chain has TRBV27 and TRBJ2-1, with TRBD2 matching 12 bases. The CDR3 has 16 residues. J lost 7 bases, V lost 4 bases, and 8 bases had no gene match. Germline V gene sequence: CDR1 MNHEY, CDR2 SMNVEV (reference sequence). Here the CDR3 reads CASSSALAGGENEQFF. The DNA of the CDR3 is TGTGCCAGCAGTTCCGCACTAGCGGGAGGAGAAAATGAGCAGTTCTTC.

V usage is TRBV4-1 and J usage is TRBJ1-1, with D hard to call. Germline V lookup: CDR1 MGHRA, CDR2 YSYEKL. V lost 0 bases and J lost 6, with 11 bases in between. This CDR3 spans 14 amino acids. The CDR3 DNA follows: TGCGCCAGCAGCCAAGAAGGAATCAGCGCTGAAGCTTTCTTT. Its protein product is CASSQEGISAEAFF.